This T cell receptor (beta chain) was profiled in a study of cytomegalovirus exposure and HLA in healthy donors. Study-level findings and limits: In a later analysis, HLA-C alleles had the fewest associated TCRs, DRB1 alleles the most. It was approximately 150 TCR beta chains that were listed as cytomegalovirus-associated.

Comment on this clone: Its cognate antigen is unknown.

PCR involved 60 Vbeta and 13 Jbeta primers. The assay was immunoSEQ multiplex PCR, and TCRdb's table has in-frame clones only and misses some. The repertoire holds about 95,000 clones, with approximately 80% as singletons. In germline, CDR1 is MGHRA, CDR2 YSYEKL. The CDR3 is 11 residues long. Between the trimmed V and J ends, which lost 4 bases and 9 bases, there was a span of 8 bases. The TCR comes from a woman aged 40 to 50 in good health and CMV-seropositive. The sequenced sample was PBMCs. The chain has TRBV4-1 and TRBJ2-3; D call uncertain. The CDR3 sequence is CASSRDLTQYF. The CDR3 bases are TGCGCCAGCAGCCGCGACTTAACGCAGTATTTT.